The 3 T cell receptor beta chains given below trace back to one sample, sequenced in a study of PD-L1 blockade in urothelial cancer. The time point denotes: pretreatment peripheral blood. Measured with immunoSEQ multiplex PCR; TCRdb has only the in-frame clones, and not every one. The data contain under 70,000 clones, roughly four fifths of them singletons. The source was PBMCs, collected around atezolizumab (anti-PD-L1) treatment. The source is a man between 65 and 85 years old with urothelial cancer.

V usage is TRBV19 and J usage is TRBJ1-1; 8 bases map to TRBD1. This CDR3 has 17 residues. V lost 9 bases and J lost 0; bases outside the gene matches: 15. Per germline, CDR1 LNHDA and CDR2 SQIVND (reference sequence). The CDR3 protein is CASGKPGQEPMNTEAFF. The CDR3 DNA follows: TGTGCCAGCGGTAAACCGGGACAGGAACCCATGAACACTGAAGCTTTCTTT.

The chain carries TRBV30 and TRBJ2-7; no clear D. The V gene lost 1 base and the J gene lost 1 base, with 8 bases spanning the gap. Germline CDR1 GTSNPN, CDR2 SVGIG (reference sequence). This CDR3 region has 13 residues. CDR3 protein: CAWSAPRSYEQYF. The CDR3 nucleotides read TGTGCCTGGAGTGCCCCCCGGTCCTACGAGCAGTACTTC.

The chain uses TRBV4-2 and TRBJ1-4; D ambiguous. Germline values: CDR1 LGHNA, CDR2 YNFKEQ. With 0 bases removed from V and 4 bases from J, the gap between germline ends came to 9 bases. The CDR3 has 15 residues. This CDR3 is CASSQDGRGNEKLFF. CDR3 sequence (DNA): TGTGCCAGCAGCCAAGATGGACGGGGTAATGAAAAACTGTTTTTT.